This T cell receptor (beta chain) was sequenced for a study of tissue T cells after allogeneic stem cell transplantation. For the study at large: Several lines of graft-versus-host disease therapy were given to all patients, all with gastrointestinal involvement.

Germline loops: CDR1 SGHTA, CDR2 FQGTGA. Trimming took off 5 bases at V and 3 bases at J, with 14 bases between the two ends. This CDR3 is built from 15 residues. TCRdb's copy holds only in-frame clones and misses some; the assay was immunoSEQ multiplex PCR. The sample lists more than 20,000 clones, 75% to 95% seen once, with 1.5% to 2.5% in the top ten. The chain combines TRBV7-3 with TRBJ2-1, with D possibly TRBD1 on 6 matching bases. This clonotype was obtained from a male donor aged 60 or over who later had graft-versus-host disease after an allogeneic stem cell transplant. The source was blood, collected before transplantation. The CDR3 region is CASSRITGFYNEQFF. The CDR3 nucleotides read TGTGCCAGCAGCCGTATTACAGGGTTCTACAATGAGCAGTTCTTC.